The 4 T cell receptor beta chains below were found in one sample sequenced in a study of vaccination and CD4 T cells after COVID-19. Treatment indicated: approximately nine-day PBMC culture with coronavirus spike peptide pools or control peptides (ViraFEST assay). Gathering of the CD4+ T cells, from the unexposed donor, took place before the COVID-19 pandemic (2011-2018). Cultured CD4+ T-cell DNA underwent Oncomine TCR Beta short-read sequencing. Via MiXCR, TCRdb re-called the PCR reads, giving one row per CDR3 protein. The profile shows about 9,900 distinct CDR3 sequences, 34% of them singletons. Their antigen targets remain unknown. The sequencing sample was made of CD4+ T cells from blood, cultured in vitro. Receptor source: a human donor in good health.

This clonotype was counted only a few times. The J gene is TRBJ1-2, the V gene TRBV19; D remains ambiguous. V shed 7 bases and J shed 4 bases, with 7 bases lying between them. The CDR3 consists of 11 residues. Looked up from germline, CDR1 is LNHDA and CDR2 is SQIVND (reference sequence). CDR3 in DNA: TGTGCCAGTATATCAGTCTATGGCTACACCTTC. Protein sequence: CASISVYGYTF.

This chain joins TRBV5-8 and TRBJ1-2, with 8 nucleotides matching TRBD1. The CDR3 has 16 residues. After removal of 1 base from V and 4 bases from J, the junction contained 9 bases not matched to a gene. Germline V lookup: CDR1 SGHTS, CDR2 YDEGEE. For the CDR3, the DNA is TGTGCCAGCAGCTTGTTCCGGACAGGGATACGCTATGGCTACACCTTC. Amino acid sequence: CASSLFRTGIRYGYTF.

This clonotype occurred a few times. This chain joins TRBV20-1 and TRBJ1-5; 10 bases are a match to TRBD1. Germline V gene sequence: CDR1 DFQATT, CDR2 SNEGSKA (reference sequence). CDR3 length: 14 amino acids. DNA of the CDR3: TGCAGCGTTTCCGGGACAGGGGTTGACCAGCCCCAGCATTTT. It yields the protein CSVSGTGVDQPQHF.

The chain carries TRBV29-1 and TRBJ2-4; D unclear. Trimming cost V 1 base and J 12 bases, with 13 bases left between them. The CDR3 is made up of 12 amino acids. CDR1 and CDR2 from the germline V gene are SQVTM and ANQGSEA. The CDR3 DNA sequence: TGCAGCGTTGAAGTCAACAGTCGGTCTCAGTACTTC. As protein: CSVEVNSRSQYF.